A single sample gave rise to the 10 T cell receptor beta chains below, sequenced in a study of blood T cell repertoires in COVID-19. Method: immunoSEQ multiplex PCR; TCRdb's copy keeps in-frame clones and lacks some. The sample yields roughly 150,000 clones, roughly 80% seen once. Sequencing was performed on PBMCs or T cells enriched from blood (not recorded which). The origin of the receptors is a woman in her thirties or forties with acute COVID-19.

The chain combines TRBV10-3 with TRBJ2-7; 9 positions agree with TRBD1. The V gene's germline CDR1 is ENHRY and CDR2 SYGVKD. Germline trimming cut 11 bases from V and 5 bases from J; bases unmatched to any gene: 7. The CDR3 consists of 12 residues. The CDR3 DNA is TGTGCCCTCCGGGACAGGGACGACGAGCAGTACTTC. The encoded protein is CALRDRDDEQYF.

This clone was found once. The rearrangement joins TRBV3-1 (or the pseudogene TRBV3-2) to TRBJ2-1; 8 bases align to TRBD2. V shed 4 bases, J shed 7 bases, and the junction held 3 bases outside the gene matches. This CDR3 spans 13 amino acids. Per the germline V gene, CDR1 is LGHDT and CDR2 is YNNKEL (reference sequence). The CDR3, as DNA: TGTGCCAGCAGCCGAATAGCGGGAAATGAGCAGTTCTTC. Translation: CASSRIAGNEQFF.

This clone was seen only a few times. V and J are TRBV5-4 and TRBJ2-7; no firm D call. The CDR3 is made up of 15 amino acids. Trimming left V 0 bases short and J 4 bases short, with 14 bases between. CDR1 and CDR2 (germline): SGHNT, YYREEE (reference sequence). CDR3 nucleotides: TGTGCCAGCAGCTTGGGAGGAGCGATCCAGTACGAGCAGTACGTC. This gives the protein CASSLGGAIQYEQYV.

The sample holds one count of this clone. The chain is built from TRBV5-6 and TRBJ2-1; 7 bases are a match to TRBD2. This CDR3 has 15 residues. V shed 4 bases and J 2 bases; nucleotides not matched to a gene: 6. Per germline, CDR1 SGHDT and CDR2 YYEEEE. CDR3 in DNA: TGTGCCAGCAGCCCCACCGGGACTACCTACAATGAGCAGTTCTTC. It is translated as CASSPTGTTYNEQFF.

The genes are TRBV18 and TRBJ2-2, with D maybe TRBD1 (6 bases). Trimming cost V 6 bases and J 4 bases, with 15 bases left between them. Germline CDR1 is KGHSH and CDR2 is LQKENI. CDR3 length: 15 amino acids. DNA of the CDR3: TGTGCCAGCTCCCACAACAGGGATTTCACCGGGGAGCTGTTTTTT. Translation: CASSHNRDFTGELFF.

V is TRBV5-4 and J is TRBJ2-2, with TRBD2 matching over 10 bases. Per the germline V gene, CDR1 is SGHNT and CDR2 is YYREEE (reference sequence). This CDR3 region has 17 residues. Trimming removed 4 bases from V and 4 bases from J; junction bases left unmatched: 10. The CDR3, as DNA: TGTGCCAGCAGCAGGAGCGGGAGGGCCAGGGGCACCGGGGAGCTGTTTTTT. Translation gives CASSRSGRARGTGELFF. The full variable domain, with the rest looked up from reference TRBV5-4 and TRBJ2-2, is ETGVTQSPTHLIKTRGQQVTLRCSSQSGHNTVSWYQQALGQGPQFIFQYYREEENGRGNFPPRFSGLQFPNYSSELNVNALELDDSALYLCASSRSGRARGTGELFFGEGSRLTVL.

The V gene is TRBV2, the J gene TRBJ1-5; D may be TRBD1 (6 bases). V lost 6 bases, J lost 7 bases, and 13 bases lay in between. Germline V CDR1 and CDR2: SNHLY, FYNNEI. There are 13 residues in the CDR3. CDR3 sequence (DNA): TGTGCCAGCAGGAACAGGGTAGGGCAGCCCCAGCATTTT. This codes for CASRNRVGQPQHF.

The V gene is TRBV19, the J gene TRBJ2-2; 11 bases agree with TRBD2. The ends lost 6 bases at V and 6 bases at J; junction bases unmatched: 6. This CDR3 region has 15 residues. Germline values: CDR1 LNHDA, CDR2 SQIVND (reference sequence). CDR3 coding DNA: TGTGCCAGTAGCCCGGGACTAGCGGCGTCCGGGGAGCTGTTTTTT. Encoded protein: CASSPGLAASGELFF. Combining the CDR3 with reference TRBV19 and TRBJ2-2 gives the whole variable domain DGGITQSPKYLFRKEGQNVTLSCEQNLNHDAMYWYRQDPGQGLRLIYYSQIVNDFQKGDIAEGYSVSREKKESFPLTVTSAQKNPTAFYLCASSPGLAASGELFFGEGSRLTVL.

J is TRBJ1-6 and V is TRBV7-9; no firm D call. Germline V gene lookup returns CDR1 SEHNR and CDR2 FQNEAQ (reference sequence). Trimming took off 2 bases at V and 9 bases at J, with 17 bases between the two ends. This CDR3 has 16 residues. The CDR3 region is CASSLSGGGGFSPLHF. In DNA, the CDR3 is TGTGCCAGCAGCTTAAGTGGCGGAGGAGGGTTTTCACCCCTCCACTTT.

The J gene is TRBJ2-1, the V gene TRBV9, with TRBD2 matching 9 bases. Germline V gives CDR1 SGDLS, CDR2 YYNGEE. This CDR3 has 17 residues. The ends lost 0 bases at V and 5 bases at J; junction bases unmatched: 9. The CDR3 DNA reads TGTGCCAGCAGCGTAGATCCGCTAGCGGGACCCAACAATGAGCAGTTCTTC. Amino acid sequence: CASSVDPLAGPNNEQFF.